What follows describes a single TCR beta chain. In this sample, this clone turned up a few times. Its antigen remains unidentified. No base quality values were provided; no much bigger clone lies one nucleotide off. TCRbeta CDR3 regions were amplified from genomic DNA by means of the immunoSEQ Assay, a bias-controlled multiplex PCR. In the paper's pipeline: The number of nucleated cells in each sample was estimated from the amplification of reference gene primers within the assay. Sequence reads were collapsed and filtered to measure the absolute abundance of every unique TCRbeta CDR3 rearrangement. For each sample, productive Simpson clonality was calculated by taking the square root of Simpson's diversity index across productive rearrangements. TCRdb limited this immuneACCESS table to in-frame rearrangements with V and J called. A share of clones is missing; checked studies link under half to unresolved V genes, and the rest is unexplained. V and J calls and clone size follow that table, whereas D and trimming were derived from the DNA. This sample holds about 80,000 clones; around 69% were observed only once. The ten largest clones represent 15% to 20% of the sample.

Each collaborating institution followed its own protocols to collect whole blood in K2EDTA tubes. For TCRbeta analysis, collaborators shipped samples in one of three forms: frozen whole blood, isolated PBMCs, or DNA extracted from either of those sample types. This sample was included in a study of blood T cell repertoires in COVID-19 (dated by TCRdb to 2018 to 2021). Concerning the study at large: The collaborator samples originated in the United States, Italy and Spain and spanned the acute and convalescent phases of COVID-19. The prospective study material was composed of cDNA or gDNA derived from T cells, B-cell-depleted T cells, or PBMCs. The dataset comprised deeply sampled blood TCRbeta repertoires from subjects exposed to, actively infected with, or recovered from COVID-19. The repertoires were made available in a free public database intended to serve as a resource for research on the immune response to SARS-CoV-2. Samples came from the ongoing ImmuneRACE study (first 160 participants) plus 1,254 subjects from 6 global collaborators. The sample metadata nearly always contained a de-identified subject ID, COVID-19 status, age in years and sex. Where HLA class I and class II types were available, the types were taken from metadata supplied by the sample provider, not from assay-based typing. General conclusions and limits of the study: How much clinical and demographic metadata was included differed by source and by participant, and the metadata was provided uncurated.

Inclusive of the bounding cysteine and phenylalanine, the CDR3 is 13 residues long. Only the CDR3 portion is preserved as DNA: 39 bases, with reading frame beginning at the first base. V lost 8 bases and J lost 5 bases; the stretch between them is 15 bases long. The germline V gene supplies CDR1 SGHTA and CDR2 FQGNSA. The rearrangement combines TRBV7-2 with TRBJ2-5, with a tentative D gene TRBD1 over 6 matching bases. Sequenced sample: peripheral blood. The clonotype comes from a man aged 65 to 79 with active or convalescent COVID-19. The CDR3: CASRGRGRETQYF. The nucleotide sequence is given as TGTGCCAGCCGAGGCAGGGGCAGGGAGACCCAGTACTTC.